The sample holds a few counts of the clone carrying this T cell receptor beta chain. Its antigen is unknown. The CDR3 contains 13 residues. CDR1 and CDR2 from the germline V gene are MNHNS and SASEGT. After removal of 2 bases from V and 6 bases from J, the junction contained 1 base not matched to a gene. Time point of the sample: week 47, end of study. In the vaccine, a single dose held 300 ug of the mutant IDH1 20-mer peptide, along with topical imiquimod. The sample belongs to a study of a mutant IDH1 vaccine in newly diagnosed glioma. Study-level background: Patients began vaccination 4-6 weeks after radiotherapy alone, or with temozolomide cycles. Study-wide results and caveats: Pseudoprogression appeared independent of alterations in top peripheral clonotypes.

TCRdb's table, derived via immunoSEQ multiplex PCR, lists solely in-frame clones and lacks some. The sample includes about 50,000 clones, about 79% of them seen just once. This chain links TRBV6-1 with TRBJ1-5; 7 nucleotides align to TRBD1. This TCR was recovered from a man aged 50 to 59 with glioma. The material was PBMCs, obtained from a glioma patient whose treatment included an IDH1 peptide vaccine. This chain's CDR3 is CASSEKGAQPQHF. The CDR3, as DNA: TGTGCCAGCAGTGAAAAGGGGGCTCAGCCCCAGCATTTT.